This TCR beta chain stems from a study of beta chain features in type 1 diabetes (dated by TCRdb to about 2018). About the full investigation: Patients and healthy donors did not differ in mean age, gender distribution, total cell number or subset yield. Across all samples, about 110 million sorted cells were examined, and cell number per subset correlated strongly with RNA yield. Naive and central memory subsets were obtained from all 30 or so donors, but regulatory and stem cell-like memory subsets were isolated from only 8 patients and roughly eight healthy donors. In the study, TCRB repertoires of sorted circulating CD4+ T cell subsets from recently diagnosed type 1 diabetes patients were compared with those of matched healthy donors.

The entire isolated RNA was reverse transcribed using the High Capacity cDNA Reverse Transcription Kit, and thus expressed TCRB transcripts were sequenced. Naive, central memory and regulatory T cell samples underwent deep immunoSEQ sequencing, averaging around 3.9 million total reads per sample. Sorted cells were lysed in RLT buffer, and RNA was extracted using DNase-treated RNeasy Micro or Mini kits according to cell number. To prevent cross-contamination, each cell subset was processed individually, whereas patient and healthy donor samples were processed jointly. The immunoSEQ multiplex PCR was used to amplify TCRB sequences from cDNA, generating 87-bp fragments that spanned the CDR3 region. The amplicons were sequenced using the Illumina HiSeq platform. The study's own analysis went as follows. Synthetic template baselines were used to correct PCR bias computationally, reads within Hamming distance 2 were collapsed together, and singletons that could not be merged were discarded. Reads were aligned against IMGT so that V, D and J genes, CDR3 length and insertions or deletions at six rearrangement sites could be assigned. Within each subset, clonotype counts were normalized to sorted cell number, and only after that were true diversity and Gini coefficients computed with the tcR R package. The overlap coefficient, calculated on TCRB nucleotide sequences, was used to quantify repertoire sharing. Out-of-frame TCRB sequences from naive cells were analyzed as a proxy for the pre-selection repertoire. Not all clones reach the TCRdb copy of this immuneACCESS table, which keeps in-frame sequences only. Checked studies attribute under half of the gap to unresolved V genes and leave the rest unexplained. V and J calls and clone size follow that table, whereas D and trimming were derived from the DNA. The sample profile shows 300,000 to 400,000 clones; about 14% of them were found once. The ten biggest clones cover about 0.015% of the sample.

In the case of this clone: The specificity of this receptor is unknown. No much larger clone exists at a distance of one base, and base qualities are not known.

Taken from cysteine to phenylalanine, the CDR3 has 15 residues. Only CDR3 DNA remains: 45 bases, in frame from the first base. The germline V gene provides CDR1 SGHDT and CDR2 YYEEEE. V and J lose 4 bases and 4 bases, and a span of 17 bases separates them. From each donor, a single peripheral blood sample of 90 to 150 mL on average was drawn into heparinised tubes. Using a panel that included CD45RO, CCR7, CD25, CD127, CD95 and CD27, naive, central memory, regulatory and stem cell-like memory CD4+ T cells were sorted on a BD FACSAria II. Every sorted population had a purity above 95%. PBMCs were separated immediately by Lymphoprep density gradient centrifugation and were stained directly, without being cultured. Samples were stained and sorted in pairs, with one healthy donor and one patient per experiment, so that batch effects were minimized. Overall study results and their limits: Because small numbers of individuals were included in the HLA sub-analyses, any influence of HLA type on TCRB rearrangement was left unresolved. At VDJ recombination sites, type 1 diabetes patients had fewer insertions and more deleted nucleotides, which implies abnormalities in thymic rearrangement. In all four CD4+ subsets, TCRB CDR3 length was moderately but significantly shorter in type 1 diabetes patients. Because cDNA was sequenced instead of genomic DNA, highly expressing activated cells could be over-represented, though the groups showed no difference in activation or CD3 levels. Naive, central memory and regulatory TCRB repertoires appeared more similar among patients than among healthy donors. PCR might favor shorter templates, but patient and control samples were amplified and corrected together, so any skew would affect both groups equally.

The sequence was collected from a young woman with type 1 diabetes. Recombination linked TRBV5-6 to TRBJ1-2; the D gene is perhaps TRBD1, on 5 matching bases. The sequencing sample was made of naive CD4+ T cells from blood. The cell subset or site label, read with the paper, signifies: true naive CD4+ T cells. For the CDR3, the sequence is CASSPGHQPFYGYTF. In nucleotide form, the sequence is TGTGCCAGCAGCCCCGGACACCAGCCTTTCTATGGCTACACCTTC. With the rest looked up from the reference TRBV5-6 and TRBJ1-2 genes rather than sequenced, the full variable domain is DAGVTQSPTHLIKTRGQQVTLRCSPKSGHDTVSWYQQALGQGPQFIFQYYEEEERQRGNFPDRFSGHQFPNYSSELNVNALLLGDSALYLCASSPGHQPFYGYTFGSGTRLTVV.